These 28 T cell receptor beta chains originate from one sample sequenced in a study of T-cell memory formation after mild COVID-19. TCRdb ran MiXCR on the 5' RACE reads and lists one entry per CDR3 protein. The profile shows 180,000 or so distinct CDR3 sequences, roughly 12% of them singletons. The sequenced material came from PBMCs or a T cell subset sorted from them (not recorded which). The receptors were gathered from a man in his late teens or twenties who had mild COVID-19 (a few samples of this study predate the infection). Cell type and time point are not known.

This clonotype has just a few counts. V is TRBV18 and J is TRBJ2-1; 9 bases align to TRBD1. V lost 3 bases to trimming and J lost 3 bases; unmatched junction nucleotides: 6. CDR3 length: 16 amino acids. Germline CDR1 is KGHSH and CDR2 is LQKENI. The CDR3 reads CASSPLGQGNYNEQFF. The CDR3 region has the DNA TGTGCCAGCTCACCCCTGGGACAGGGCAACTACAATGAGCAGTTCTTC. The full variable domain, in which reference TRBV18 and TRBJ2-1 provide the parts outside the CDR3, is NAGVMQNPRHLVRRRGQEARLRCSPMKGHSHVYWYRQLPEEGLKFMVYLQKENIIDESGMPKERFSAEFPKEGPSILRIQQVVRGDSAAYFCASSPLGQGNYNEQFFGPGTRLTVL.

V gene TRBV7-2 combines with J gene TRBJ2-3; no clear D gene. CDR1 is SGHTA and CDR2 is FQGNSA in the germline V gene. The CDR3 length is 15 residues. V was shortened by 1 base and J by 0 bases, with 8 bases between the two germline ends. The CDR3 region has the DNA TGTGCCAGCAGCTTAGTGGACGGGAGCACAGATACGCAGTATTTT. As protein: CASSLVDGSTDTQYF. Combining the CDR3 with reference TRBV7-2 and TRBJ2-3 gives the whole variable domain GAGVSQSPSNKVTEKGKDVELRCDPISGHTALYWYRQSLGQGLEFLIYFQGNSAPDKSGLPSDRFSAERTGGSVSTLTIQRTQQEDSAVYLCASSLVDGSTDTQYFGPGTRLTVL.

The table lists this clonotype with a few counts. The rearrangement links TRBV29-1 to TRBJ1-5, with D unresolved. Germline V lookup: CDR1 SQVTM, CDR2 ANQGSEA. V lost 6 bases and J 4 bases, leaving 13 bases between the germline ends. The CDR3 is made up of 13 amino acids. CDR3 protein: CSVAPQPNQPQHF. In nucleotides, the CDR3 is TGCAGCGTAGCACCACAGCCGAATCAGCCCCAGCATTTT.

This clonotype has only a few counts. This sequence joins TRBV7-6 and TRBJ1-2, with 8 bases aligning to TRBD1. J lost 6 bases, V lost 0 bases, and 6 bases had no gene match. The CDR3 runs to 15 residues. Germline CDR1 is SGHVS and CDR2 is FNYEAQ. The CDR3, as DNA: TGTGCCAGCAGCTTAGCGGCAGGGGGCGCGGATGGCTACACCTTC. It codes for CASSLAAGGADGYTF.

The chain is built from TRBV7-9 and TRBJ2-7; TRBD1 aligns across 7 bases. The CDR3 consists of 15 residues. V shed 5 bases, J shed 2 bases, and the junction held 9 bases outside the gene matches. In germline, CDR1 is SEHNR, CDR2 FQNEAQ (reference sequence). CDR3 sequence: CASSALDRDTYEQYF. DNA for the CDR3: TGTGCCAGCAGCGCACTCGACAGGGACACCTACGAGCAGTACTTC.

This clonotype has at least ten counts. V usage is TRBV24-1 and J usage is TRBJ2-5, with 8 bases fitting TRBD2. With V trimmed by 3 bases and J by 2 bases, 7 bases remained unmatched. The length of the CDR3 is 16 residues. Germline V gives CDR1 KGHDR, CDR2 SFDVKD. CDR3 bases: TGTGCCACCAGTGATCACGGTTTAGCGGGACAAGAGACCCAGTACTTC. It encodes CATSDHGLAGQETQYF.

This clonotype was observed a handful of times. This chain links TRBV24-1 with TRBJ2-1, with 14 bases fitting TRBD2. The CDR3 extends over 15 amino acids. The V gene's germline CDR1 is KGHDR and CDR2 SFDVKD. The J segment lost 9 bases and the V segment lost 4 bases, leaving 4 bases of the junction unmatched. As DNA, the CDR3 is TGTGCCACCAGTGACGGGACTAGCGGGGGTAGTGAGCAGTTCTTC. Translated, it gives CATSDGTSGGSEQFF.

J is TRBJ2-3 and V is TRBV5-4, with TRBD2 as a possible D gene (5 bases). CDR1 is SGHNT and CDR2 is YYREEE in the germline V gene (reference sequence). The CDR3 sequence is 12 residues long. V was clipped by 7 bases and J by 1 base, with 7 bases between them. CDR3 sequence: CASARGTDTQYF. For the CDR3, the DNA is TGTGCCAGCGCGAGGGGCACAGATACGCAGTATTTT.

This clonotype has just a few counts. The chain uses TRBV7-2 and TRBJ1-6; 7 nucleotides line up with TRBD1. The V gene end was trimmed by 5 bases and the J gene end by 8 bases; junction bases not matched to a gene: 9. CDR1 is SGHTA, CDR2 FQGNSA, per germline. The CDR3 is 15 residues long. CDR3 nucleotide sequence: TGTGCCAGCAGCCTGGCCGGGACAGAGGATTCACCCCTCCACTTT. Translating it yields CASSLAGTEDSPLHF.

There are a few counts of this clonotype. CDR3 sequence: CASSSGLHTDTQYF. The CDR3 DNA follows: TGTGCCAGCAGCTCGGGACTGCACACAGATACGCAGTATTTT. V and J are TRBV7-9 and TRBJ2-3; perhaps TRBD2 as D (6 bases). The ends were cut back, 4 bases at V and 2 bases at J, with 10 bases in the middle. This CDR3 contains 14 residues. CDR1 SEHNR and CDR2 FQNEAQ come from the germline V gene (reference sequence). Filled out from reference TRBV7-9 and TRBJ2-3, the complete variable domain reads DTGVSQNPRHKITKRGQNVTFRCDPISEHNRLYWYRQTLGQGPEFLTYFQNEAQLEKSRLLSDRFSAERPKGSFSTLEIQRTEQGDSAMYLCASSSGLHTDTQYFGPGTRLTVL.

This chain connects TRBV29-1 to TRBJ2-5, with TRBD1 as a possible D gene (5 bases). The germline gives CDR1 SQVTM, CDR2 ANQGSEA. V lost 3 bases and J lost 4, with 18 bases in between. The CDR3 contains 15 residues. CDR3: CSVEQGPLWGETQYF. Here the CDR3 DNA reads TGCAGCGTTGAGCAGGGCCCCTTATGGGGAGAGACCCAGTACTTC.

This clonotype was detected many times. The chain links TRBV7-2 to TRBJ1-1, with D maybe TRBD1 (5 bases). This CDR3 spans 13 amino acids. With 6 bases removed from V and 1 base from J, the gap between germline ends came to 9 bases. The germline gives CDR1 SGHTA, CDR2 FQGNSA. CDR3: CASSWGRNTEAFF. The DNA for the CDR3 is TGTGCCAGCAGTTGGGGCCGGAACACTGAAGCTTTCTTT.

A few counts support this clonotype. The chain carries TRBV7-2 and TRBJ2-5; TRBD2 matches 8 bases. CDR3 length: 15 residues. The germline V gene has CDR1 SGHTA and CDR2 FQGNSA. V gave up 4 bases and J gave up 6 bases; unmatched junction bases: 10. This CDR3 is CASSSAGASPKTQYF. For the CDR3, the DNA is TGTGCCAGCAGCTCAGCGGGGGCCTCGCCAAAGACCCAGTACTTC.

This clonotype was found a few times. The chain has TRBV19 and TRBJ2-1; tentatively, D is TRBD2 (5 bases). The germline gives CDR1 LNHDA, CDR2 SQIVND (reference sequence). The length of the CDR3 is 15 residues. V lost 6 bases, J lost 7 bases, and 19 bases lay in between. The CDR3 here is CASRRGSVRYNEQFF. CDR3 DNA sequence: TGTGCCAGTAGAAGAGGGTCAGTCCGATATAATGAGCAGTTCTTC.

This chain uses TRBV7-9 with TRBJ1-2; no definite D call. CDR3 length: 12 residues. With 5 bases removed from V and 8 bases from J, the gap between germline ends came to 12 bases. The germline CDR1 and CDR2 sequences are SEHNR and FQNEAQ (reference sequence). CDR3: CASSAGPRGYTF. The CDR3 nucleotides read TGTGCCAGCAGCGCCGGGCCGCGAGGCTACACCTTC.

This clonotype turned up a few times. The rearrangement links TRBV18 to TRBJ1-1; 10 bases fit TRBD1. With 6 bases clipped from V and 3 bases from J, the junction kept 13 bases outside the gene matches. The CDR3 extends over 17 amino acids. Per germline, CDR1 KGHSH and CDR2 LQKENI. The CDR3 region has the DNA TGTGCCAGCTCGGACCAATCCCAGGGACAGGGGTACACTGAAGCTTTCTTT. Protein product: CASSDQSQGQGYTEAFF.

This clonotype was counted ten times or more. The gene calls are TRBV20-1 and TRBJ2-1, with 9 bases that match TRBD1. Germline CDR1 reads DFQATT; CDR2 reads SNEGSKA (reference sequence). Trimming at V came to 5 bases and at J to 8 bases, leaving 13 bases not matched to a gene. This CDR3 contains 15 residues. The CDR3 nucleotides read TGCAGTGCTGGAACCGGGACAGGGATTTGGGATGAGCAGTTCTTC. Translation gives CSAGTGTGIWDEQFF.

The chain carries TRBV7-3 and TRBJ2-7; D ambiguous. Germline CDR1 is SGHTA and CDR2 is FQGTGA. V was pared by 5 bases and J by 2 bases, with 16 bases between. The CDR3 sequence is 15 residues long. DNA of the CDR3: TGTGCCAGCAGCCTCACGCCGGGCGGTACCTACGAGCAGTACTTC. The encoded protein is CASSLTPGGTYEQYF. Full variable domain (rest looked up from reference TRBV7-3 and TRBJ2-7): GAGVSQTPSNKVTEKGKYVELRCDPISGHTALYWYRQSLGQGPEFLIYFQGTGAADDSGLPNDRFFAVRPEGSVSTLKIQRTERGDSAVYLCASSLTPGGTYEQYFGPGTRLTVT.

This chain links TRBV12-3 or TRBV12-4 with TRBJ2-2, with 8 bases identical to TRBD2. V lost 7 bases, J lost 1 base, and 5 bases stayed unmatched. The length of the CDR3 is 15 residues. The CDR3 protein is CASTPRGGNTGELFF. CDR3 nucleotides: TGTGCCAGCACCCCTCGGGGGGGGAACACCGGGGAGCTGTTTTTT.

V is TRBV7-6 and J is TRBJ1-3; D not resolved. The CDR3 has 13 amino acids. The V and J ends lost 1 base and 8 bases respectively, with 9 bases between them. Germline V lookup: CDR1 SGHVS, CDR2 FNYEAQ. CDR3 nucleotides: TGTGCCAGCAGCTTAGAAAAATCCCACACCATATATTTT. Protein sequence: CASSLEKSHTIYF.

This clonotype showed up just a few times. This rearrangement joins TRBV10-3 to TRBJ1-4; TRBD1 might be the D (6 bases). CDR3 length equals 13 residues. Germline values: CDR1 ENHRY, CDR2 SYGVKD. V was trimmed by 4 bases and J by 8 bases, leaving 11 bases between them. The DNA for the CDR3 is TGTGCCATCAGTGTAGGGACATGGGAAAAACTGTTTTTT. Encoded protein: CAISVGTWEKLFF.

The V and J genes are TRBV4-1 and TRBJ2-3; TRBD2 agrees at 10 bases. Germline V gene data show CDR1 as MGHRA and CDR2 as YSYEKL. The V and J ends lost 2 bases and 4 bases, in that order; junction bases with no gene match: 6. There are 16 residues in the CDR3. The CDR3 DNA is TGCGCCAGCAGCCAATTTAGCGGGGGGAGGGCAGATACGCAGTATTTT. Translating it yields CASSQFSGGRADTQYF.

The genes are TRBV5-6 and TRBJ1-4, with no clear D. Germline-derived CDR1 and CDR2 are SGHDT and YYEEEE. This CDR3 contains 14 residues. V was pared by 4 bases and J by 6 bases, with 13 bases between. CDR3 residues: CASSADPGYEKLFF. The CDR3 DNA follows: TGTGCCAGCAGCGCGGACCCCGGCTATGAAAAACTGTTTTTT.

This clonotype was counted ten times or more. The CDR3 sequence: CASSRDRAGYEQYF. The CDR3 DNA reads as TGTGCCAGCAGCCGGGACAGGGCAGGCTACGAGCAGTACTTC. The chain is built from TRBV7-2 and TRBJ2-7; 9 nucleotides match TRBD1. The V gene end was trimmed by 5 bases and the J gene end by 3 bases; junction bases not matched to a gene: 5. Germline CDR1 SGHTA, CDR2 FQGNSA. The CDR3 is 14 amino acids.

This rearrangement joins TRBV5-1 to TRBJ2-5; no clear D gene. The V and J ends lost 1 base and 2 bases respectively, with 9 bases between them. CDR1 is SGHRS and CDR2 is YFSETQ in the germline V gene. This CDR3 has 14 amino acids. Written as DNA, the CDR3 is TGCGCCAGCAGCTTGTTCACAGATCAAGAGACCCAGTACTTC. It yields the protein CASSLFTDQETQYF.

V gene TRBV11-2 combines with J gene TRBJ1-2, with D unresolved. Per the germline V gene, CDR1 is SGHAT and CDR2 is FQNNGV. The CDR3 has 13 residues. V lost 5 bases to trimming and J lost 3 bases, with 10 bases between them. CDR3 sequence: CASSPAADYGYTF. CDR3 DNA: TGTGCCAGCAGCCCCGCGGCGGACTATGGCTACACCTTC.

V gene TRBV6-1 combines with J gene TRBJ1-2; D gene unclear. V was trimmed by 6 bases and J by 4 bases, leaving 12 bases between them. CDR3 size: 13 residues. The germline V gene encodes CDR1 MNHNS and CDR2 SASEGT. The CDR3 is CASRETRGYGYTF. CDR3 sequence (DNA): TGTGCCAGCAGGGAGACGAGAGGCTATGGCTACACCTTC.

Only a few counts were recorded for this clonotype. The J gene is TRBJ1-2, the V gene TRBV10-3, with D perhaps matching TRBD1 (5 bases). The CDR3 consists of 14 residues. Germline CDR1 ENHRY, CDR2 SYGVKD. Trimming removed 6 bases from V and 3 bases from J, with 14 bases in between. In nucleotides, the CDR3 is TGTGCCATCAGGTCGGACACGCAGGACTATGGCTACACCTTC. Protein: CAIRSDTQDYGYTF.